The clone carrying this TCR beta chain was found a few times. It was with unique molecular identifiers that the TCRbeta library was prepared. Each CDR3 protein gets one entry after TCRdb re-called the PCR reads with MiXCR. This sample has some 600,000 distinct CDR3 sequences; around a sixth occur once, and the top ten carry approximately 1%. With 7 bases removed from V and 9 bases from J, the gap between germline ends came to 13 bases. The CDR3 runs to 12 residues. The sample originates from a study of T-cell reconstitution after alpha-beta-depleted transplantation in children. Sequenced here: PBMCs from the stem cell graft donor, sampled from the stem cell graft. V and J are TRBV12-3 or TRBV12-4 and TRBJ2-1, with D perhaps assigned TRBD1 or TRBD2 (5 bases each). The receptor comes from a human donor who donated a stem cell graft to a child with acute myeloid leukemia. The CDR3 sequence: CASTARGGEQFF. The CDR3 DNA follows: TGTGCCAGCACCGCCCGTGGGGGTGAGCAGTTCTTC.